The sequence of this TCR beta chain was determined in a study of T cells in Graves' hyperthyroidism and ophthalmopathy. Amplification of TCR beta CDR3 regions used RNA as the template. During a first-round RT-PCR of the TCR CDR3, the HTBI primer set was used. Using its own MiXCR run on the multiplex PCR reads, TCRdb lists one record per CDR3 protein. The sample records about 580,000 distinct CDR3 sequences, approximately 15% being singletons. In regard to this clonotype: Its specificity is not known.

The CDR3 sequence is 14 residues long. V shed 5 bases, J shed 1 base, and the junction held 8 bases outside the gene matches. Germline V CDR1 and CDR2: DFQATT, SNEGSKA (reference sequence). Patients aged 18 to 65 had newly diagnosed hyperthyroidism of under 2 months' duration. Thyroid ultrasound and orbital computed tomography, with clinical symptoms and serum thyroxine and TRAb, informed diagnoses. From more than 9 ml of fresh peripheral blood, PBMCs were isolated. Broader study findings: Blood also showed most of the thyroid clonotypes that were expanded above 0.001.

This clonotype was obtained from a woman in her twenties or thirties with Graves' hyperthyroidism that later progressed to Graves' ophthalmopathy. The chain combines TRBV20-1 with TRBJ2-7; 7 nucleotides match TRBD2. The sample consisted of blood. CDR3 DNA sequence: TGCAGTGCTCCCCAGGGAGCGGGGTCCTACGAGCAGTACTTC. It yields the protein CSAPQGAGSYEQYF.